This T cell receptor (beta chain) was obtained from a study of blood T cells in healthy people across ages. Germline V gene sequence: CDR1 MNHEY, CDR2 SVGEGT. The CDR3 consists of 13 residues. With 5 bases removed from V and 3 bases from J, the gap between germline ends came to 9 bases. This clonotype turned up a few times. It was with a sample-barcoded 5' primer and a J-beta primer mix that a second PCR of roughly 7 to 11 cycles was run. TCRdb itself ran the 5' RACE reads through MiXCR, one entry per CDR3 protein. The sample has roughly 700,000 distinct CDR3 sequences, approximately 25% seen once. The sample was also reused in another study, on T cells of mothers and their children.

The receptor was derived from a boy aged 5-17 years in good health. The sample comprised blood. V usage is TRBV6-2 or TRBV6-3 and J usage is TRBJ2-3; a possible D gene is TRBD2 (6 bases). In nucleotides, the CDR3 is TGTGCCAGCAGTAGGCGGGGTACAGATACGCAGTATTTT. Protein: CASSRRGTDTQYF.